Here is one T cell receptor beta chain with its context. This specimen comes from a study of blood T cell repertoires in COVID-19. The protocol was immunoSEQ multiplex PCR, while the TCRdb copy is restricted to in-frame clones and leaves out a portion. The data show 350,000 to 400,000 clones, 89% seen once. This CDR3 is 19 amino acids long. The junction had 11 bases not matched to a gene; V was cut back by 1 base and J by 2 bases. The chain uses TRBV23-1 and TRBJ1-4, with 9 bases that match TRBD1. TRBV23-1 is an open reading frame whose function is uncertain. Sequenced: PBMCs or T cells enriched from blood (not recorded which). The origin of this receptor is a woman aged 25 to 39 who had recovered from COVID-19. CDR3 region: CASSQYQGQGSRTNEKLFF. CDR3 coding DNA: TGCGCCAGCAGTCAATACCAAGGACAGGGGTCGAGGACTAATGAAAAACTGTTTTTT.